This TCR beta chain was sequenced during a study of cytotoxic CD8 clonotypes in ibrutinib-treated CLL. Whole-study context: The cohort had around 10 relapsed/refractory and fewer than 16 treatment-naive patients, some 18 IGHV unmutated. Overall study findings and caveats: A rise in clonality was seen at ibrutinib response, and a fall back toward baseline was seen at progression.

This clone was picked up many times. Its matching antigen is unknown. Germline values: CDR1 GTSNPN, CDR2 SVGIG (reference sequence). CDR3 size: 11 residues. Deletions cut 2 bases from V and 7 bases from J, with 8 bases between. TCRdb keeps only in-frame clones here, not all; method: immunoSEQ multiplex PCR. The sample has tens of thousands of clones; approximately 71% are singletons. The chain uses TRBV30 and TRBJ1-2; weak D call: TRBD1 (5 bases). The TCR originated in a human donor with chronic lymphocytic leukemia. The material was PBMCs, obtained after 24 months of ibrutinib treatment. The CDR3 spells CAWSPGGGYTF. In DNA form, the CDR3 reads TGTGCCTGGAGTCCTGGGGGTGGCTACACCTTC.